The present TCR beta chain was sequenced within a study of beta chain features in type 1 diabetes. Study-wide background: Age, gender and cell yields were alike across patients and healthy donors.

Study-wide findings and caveats: Naive, central memory and regulatory TCRB repertoires appeared more similar among patients than healthy donors.

Comments on this clone: Its specificity is unknown.

Isolated RNA was reverse transcribed in full, so expressed TCRB transcripts were sequenced. Assay: immunoSEQ multiplex PCR; the TCRdb copy retains only in-frame clones and omits some. The sample holds over 150,000 clones, 13% seen once. The CDR3 consists of 12 residues. The germline CDR1 and CDR2 sequences are MDHEN and SYDVKM. The V gene lost 8 bases and the J gene lost 0 bases, with 8 bases spanning the gap. The source is a woman under 30 in good health. The chain is built from TRBV28 and TRBJ2-7, with a weak D call TRBD2 (5 bases). The sequenced sample consisted of central memory CD4+ T cells from blood. The CDR3 loop is CASRRGSYEQYF. CDR3 nucleotides: TGTGCCAGCCGACGGGGCTCCTACGAGCAGTACTTC.